Below, one T cell receptor beta chain is given with its context. CDR3 length: 13 residues. V dropped 0 bases and J dropped 4 bases, with 6 bases sitting between them. CDR1 and CDR2 from the germline V gene are SGHTS and YDEGEE. The record originates from a study of blood T cell repertoires in COVID-19. Using immunoSEQ multiplex PCR, the repertoire was profiled, and TCRdb retains in-frame clones only, with some absent. The sample has almost 85,000 clones, roughly 91% seen once; the top ten hold 0.9% to 1.5%. This chain connects TRBV5-8 to TRBJ2-3; D uncertain. Sample: PBMCs or T cells enriched from blood (not recorded which). This TCR derives from a woman between 45 and 65 years old with acute COVID-19. For the CDR3, the DNA is TGTGCCAGCAGCTTGGCCTCCGCAGATACGCAGTATTTT. Protein sequence: CASSLASADTQYF.